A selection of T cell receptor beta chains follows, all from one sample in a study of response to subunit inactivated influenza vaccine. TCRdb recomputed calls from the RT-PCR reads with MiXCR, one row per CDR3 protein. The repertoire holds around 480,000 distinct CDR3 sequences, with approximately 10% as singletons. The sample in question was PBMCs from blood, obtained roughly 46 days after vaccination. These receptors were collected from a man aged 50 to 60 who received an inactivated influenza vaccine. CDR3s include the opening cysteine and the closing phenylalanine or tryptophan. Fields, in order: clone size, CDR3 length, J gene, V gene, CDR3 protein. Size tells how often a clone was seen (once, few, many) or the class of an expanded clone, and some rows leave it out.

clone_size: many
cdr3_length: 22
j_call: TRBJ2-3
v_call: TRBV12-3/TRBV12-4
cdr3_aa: CASSLGTLAEAGGANRADTQYF

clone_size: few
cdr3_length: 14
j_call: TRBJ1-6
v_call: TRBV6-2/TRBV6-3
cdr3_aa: CASSYRERNSPLHF

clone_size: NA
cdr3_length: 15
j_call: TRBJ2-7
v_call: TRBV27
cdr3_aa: CASSLSAGNVDEQYF

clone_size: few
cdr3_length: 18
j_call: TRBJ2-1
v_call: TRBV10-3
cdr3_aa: CAISEGPSGPRAANEQFF

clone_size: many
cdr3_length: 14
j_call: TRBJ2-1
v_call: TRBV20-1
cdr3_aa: CSAPKWPERNEQFF

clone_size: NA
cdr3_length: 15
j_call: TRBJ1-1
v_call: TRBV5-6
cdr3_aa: CASSFLATVGVEAFF

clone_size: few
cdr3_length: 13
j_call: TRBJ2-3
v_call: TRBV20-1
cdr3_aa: CSAYGGGADTQYF

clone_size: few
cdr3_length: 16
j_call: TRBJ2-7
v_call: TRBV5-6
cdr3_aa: CASSLGSRGSSYEQYF

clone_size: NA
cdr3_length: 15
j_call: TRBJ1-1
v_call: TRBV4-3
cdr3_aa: CASSHPSRGDREAFF

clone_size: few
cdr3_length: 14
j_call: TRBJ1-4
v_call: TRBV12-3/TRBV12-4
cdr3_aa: CASSPSQAYEKLFF

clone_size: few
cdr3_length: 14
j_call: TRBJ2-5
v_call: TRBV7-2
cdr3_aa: CASSSGQGQGAQYF

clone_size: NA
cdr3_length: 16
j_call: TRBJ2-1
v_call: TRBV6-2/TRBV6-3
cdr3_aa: CASSASGTPLYNEQFF

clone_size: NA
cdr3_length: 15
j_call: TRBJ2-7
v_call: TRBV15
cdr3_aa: CATSRDPAGGYEQYF

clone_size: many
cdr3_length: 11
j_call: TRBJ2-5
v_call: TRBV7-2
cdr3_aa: CASSLWETQYF

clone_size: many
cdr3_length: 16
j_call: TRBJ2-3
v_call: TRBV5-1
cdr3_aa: CASSSGTKSSTDTQYF

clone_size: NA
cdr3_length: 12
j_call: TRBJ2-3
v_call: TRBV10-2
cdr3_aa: CASINPRDTQYF

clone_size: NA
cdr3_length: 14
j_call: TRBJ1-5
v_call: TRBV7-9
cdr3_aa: CAVRESGGNQPQHF

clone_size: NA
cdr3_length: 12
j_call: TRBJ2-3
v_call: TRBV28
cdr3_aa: CASKPQYDTQYF

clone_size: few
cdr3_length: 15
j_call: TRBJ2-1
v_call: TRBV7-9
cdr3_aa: CASSPNQLPYNEQFF

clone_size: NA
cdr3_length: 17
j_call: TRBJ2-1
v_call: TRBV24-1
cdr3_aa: CATSRGVGSGMYNEQFF

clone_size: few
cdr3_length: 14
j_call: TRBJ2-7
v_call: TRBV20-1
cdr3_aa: CSARERQVAYEQYF